This T cell receptor (beta chain) was recorded in a study of T-cell memory formation after mild COVID-19. Study details: Largely, TCR clusters stayed within a single donor.

Constant-segment primers served in 5'RACE that generated TCR alpha and TCR beta cDNA libraries bearing sample barcodes and UMIs. Each CDR3 protein is one row after TCRdb ran MiXCR on the 5' RACE reads. The sample records fewer than 350,000 distinct CDR3 sequences, 15% to 20% being singletons. The CDR3 length is 15 residues. V shed 5 bases and J 4 bases; nucleotides not matched to a gene: 8. CDR1 and CDR2 (germline): SGHTA, FQGNSA. Study results and limitations: Researchers report contracting CD4+ clones mostly in CM and EM, with CD8+ clones in EMRA. Clones contracting day 15 to 85 were balanced CD4/CD8; later expanders leaned CD4+.

This clonotype was recorded a few times. The target antigen is unknown. The sample comprised PBMCs or a T cell subset sorted from them (not recorded which). The chain carries TRBV7-2 and TRBJ2-1, with 7 positions matching TRBD2. The source is a young man who had mild COVID-19 (a few samples of this study predate the infection). Cell type and time point are not known. The CDR3 loop reads CASSPSSGFYNEQFF. The CDR3, as DNA: TGTGCCAGCAGCCCTTCTAGCGGTTTTTACAATGAGCAGTTCTTC.